These 3 T cell receptor beta chains share one sample of origin, sequenced in a study of blood T cell repertoires in COVID-19. Clones were sequenced by immunoSEQ multiplex PCR, and TCRdb holds only the in-frame ones, with some missing. The sample consists of hundreds of thousands of clones, 85% to 90% of them appearing once. The sample was PBMCs or T cells enriched from blood (not recorded which). Receptors were obtained from a man younger than 40 who had recovered from COVID-19.

The chain has TRBV10-3 and TRBJ2-1; 13 nucleotides line up with TRBD2. This CDR3 contains 15 residues. Looked up from germline, CDR1 is ENHRY and CDR2 is SYGVKD. V trimming: 10 bases; J trimming: 7 bases; junction bases outside the gene matches: 10. CDR3 nucleotide sequence: TGTGCCACGGAAGCCGGACTAGCGGGAGCAAATGAGCAGTTCTTC. It is translated as CATEAGLAGANEQFF.

This chain uses TRBV7-3 with TRBJ1-1; no reliable D call. The CDR3 has 13 amino acids. CDR1 SGHTA and CDR2 FQGTGA come from the germline V gene. Trimming left V 4 bases short and J 0 bases short, with 6 bases between. CDR3 sequence reads: CASSSPMNTEAFF. The CDR3 DNA reads as TGTGCCAGCAGCTCCCCAATGAACACTGAAGCTTTCTTT.

In regard to this clone: Within the sample, other DNA sequences also encode this same CDR3. The CDR3 region has the DNA TGTGCCAGCAGCTTAGCGGGAGGGGGATCCTACAATGAGCAGTTCTTC. This gives the protein CASSLAGGGSYNEQFF. The chain couples TRBV11-2 to TRBJ2-1; TRBD2 matches at 8 bases. This CDR3 contains 16 residues. V lost 1 base to trimming and J lost 1 base; unmatched junction nucleotides: 3. Germline CDR1 and CDR2: SGHAT and FQNNGV.